This is a list of T cell receptor beta chains from one sample in a study of CD8 T cells in ankylosing spondylitis. TCRdb re-called the 5' RACE reads through MiXCR, storing one row per CDR3 protein. In the table there are 350,000 or so distinct CDR3 sequences, about 15% of which are singletons. The material sequenced was blood, either unsorted or a sorted T cell fraction (not recorded which). Every receptor here comes from a male donor with ankylosing spondylitis or in good health (not recorded which). CDR3s leave out the opening cysteine and the closing phenylalanine or tryptophan. Each record gives: D gene, J gene, clone size, V gene, CDR3 protein. D genes are given only for firm matches. Expanded clones get a size class; other rows say once, few or many, or leave the size out.

d_gene: TRBD2
j_gene: TRBJ2-3
abundance: NA
v_gene: TRBV20-1
CDR3aa: SAEGGLNAQY

d_gene: TRBD2
j_gene: TRBJ2-1
abundance: NA
v_gene: TRBV9
CDR3aa: ASSVDPSGRFAYNEQF

d_gene: NA
j_gene: TRBJ1-5
abundance: few
v_gene: TRBV18
CDR3aa: ASSETESNQPQH

d_gene: NA
j_gene: TRBJ2-1
abundance: NA
v_gene: TRBV5-6
CDR3aa: ASSQTPDKRNEQF

d_gene: NA
j_gene: TRBJ2-2
abundance: many
v_gene: TRBV12-3/TRBV12-4
CDR3aa: ASRSTGELF

d_gene: NA
j_gene: TRBJ2-5
abundance: NA
v_gene: TRBV2
CDR3aa: ASRSSEAQY

d_gene: NA
j_gene: TRBJ1-6
abundance: NA
v_gene: TRBV7-9
CDR3aa: ASSSRAGTYSPLH

d_gene: NA
j_gene: TRBJ1-1
abundance: few
v_gene: TRBV20-1
CDR3aa: SARGAPGLNTEAF

d_gene: NA
j_gene: TRBJ2-1
abundance: NA
v_gene: TRBV3-1
CDR3aa: ASRDSGLNEQF

d_gene: NA
j_gene: TRBJ2-4
abundance: NA
v_gene: TRBV7-8
CDR3aa: ASSLQGRSLIQY

d_gene: NA
j_gene: TRBJ1-5
abundance: NA
v_gene: TRBV6-1
CDR3aa: ASSPNENQPQH

d_gene: NA
j_gene: TRBJ2-3
abundance: NA
v_gene: TRBV14
CDR3aa: ASSQGVTQY

d_gene: TRBD1
j_gene: TRBJ1-2
abundance: NA
v_gene: TRBV4-2
CDR3aa: ASSQEEGAGGYT

d_gene: NA
j_gene: TRBJ2-3
abundance: many
v_gene: TRBV7-7
CDR3aa: ASSFEGGTQY

d_gene: NA
j_gene: TRBJ1-4
abundance: NA
v_gene: TRBV4-1
CDR3aa: ASRPQPATNEKLF

d_gene: NA
j_gene: TRBJ2-4
abundance: NA
v_gene: TRBV5-4
CDR3aa: ASSLGGGTLFQY

d_gene: NA
j_gene: TRBJ1-6
abundance: NA
v_gene: TRBV5-1
CDR3aa: ASSLIEGGHGSPLH

d_gene: NA
j_gene: TRBJ2-5
abundance: few
v_gene: TRBV4-1
CDR3aa: ASSQENTGETQY

d_gene: TRBD1
j_gene: TRBJ2-5
abundance: NA
v_gene: TRBV11-2
CDR3aa: ASSLGTVRQETQY

d_gene: NA
j_gene: TRBJ2-5
abundance: NA
v_gene: TRBV5-1
CDR3aa: ASSLQGRGQETQY

d_gene: NA
j_gene: TRBJ2-1
abundance: NA
v_gene: TRBV12-3/TRBV12-4
CDR3aa: ASRPYPGGESNEQF

d_gene: NA
j_gene: TRBJ2-5
abundance: few
v_gene: TRBV20-1
CDR3aa: SARRTASNRETQY

d_gene: TRBD2
j_gene: TRBJ2-3
abundance: NA
v_gene: TRBV27
CDR3aa: ASSPRLAGQYGNTQY

d_gene: TRBD1
j_gene: TRBJ2-2
abundance: few
v_gene: TRBV30
CDR3aa: AYRDRGTGELF

d_gene: NA
j_gene: TRBJ1-1
abundance: NA
v_gene: TRBV5-1
CDR3aa: ASSLEVRNTEAF

d_gene: NA
j_gene: TRBJ2-3
abundance: few
v_gene: TRBV6-1
CDR3aa: ASRTTGSTDTQY

d_gene: TRBD1
j_gene: TRBJ2-3
abundance: few
v_gene: TRBV5-1
CDR3aa: ASSLAPQGAQGTDTQY

d_gene: NA
j_gene: TRBJ2-5
abundance: NA
v_gene: TRBV20-1
CDR3aa: SAIDRRGAETQY

d_gene: TRBD2
j_gene: TRBJ2-1
abundance: many
v_gene: TRBV29-1
CDR3aa: SVAGGNEQF

d_gene: NA
j_gene: TRBJ2-2
abundance: many
v_gene: TRBV12-3/TRBV12-4
CDR3aa: ASRSLGSDGELF

d_gene: NA
j_gene: TRBJ1-2
abundance: few
v_gene: TRBV7-9
CDR3aa: ASSHDSRYGYT